The 30 T cell receptor beta chains below come from one sample, sequenced in a study of vaccination effects on CD4 cells after COVID-19. Viral peptide pools were used in the ViraFEST assay to expand antigen-specific CD4+ T cells, and sequencing came afterward. The authors isolated CD4+ T cells after 9 to 10 days of culture. This individual contracted SARS-CoV-2 between March and December 2020, as verified by PCR. Here immunoSEQ multiplex PCR was the method, and the copy in TCRdb shows in-frame clones only, minus some. The table shows about 45,000 clones, with 65% to 70% occurring only once. These receptors' antigens are unknown. The specimen was CD4+ T cells from PBMCs cultured with a peptide pool, collected before COVID-19 vaccination. The origin of the receptors is a human donor who had a prior SARS-CoV-2 infection.

There are a few counts of this clone. The rearrangement joins TRBV7-8 to TRBJ2-3; a possible D gene is TRBD2 (5 bases). CDR3 size: 14 residues. Trimming removed 5 bases from V and 3 bases from J, with 12 bases in between. CDR1 SGHVS and CDR2 FQNEAQ come from the germline V gene. CDR3 nucleotides: TGTGCCAGCAGCCTAAGGACTGGAACAGATACGCAGTATTTT. It codes for CASSLRTGTDTQYF.

This rearrangement joins TRBV28 to TRBJ2-1; D is uncertain. Germline V lookup: CDR1 MDHEN, CDR2 SYDVKM. The CDR3 has 13 residues. V was cut by 1 base and J by 3 bases, with 4 bases left in between. The CDR3 DNA follows: TGTGCCAGCAGTTTATATGTCTACAATGAGCAGTTCTTC. It translates to CASSLYVYNEQFF.

This chain uses TRBV11-3 with TRBJ2-7, with 9 bases aligning to TRBD2. V lost 0 bases to trimming and J lost 2 bases; unmatched junction nucleotides: 11. Germline V lookup: CDR1 SGHNT, CDR2 YENEEA. CDR3 length: 18 residues. CDR3 in amino acids: CASSLDRRGGDGTYEQYF. The CDR3 coding sequence is TGTGCCAGCAGCTTAGATCGGCGCGGGGGGGACGGGACCTACGAGCAGTACTTC.

This chain joins TRBV15 and TRBJ2-5; possible D gene TRBD1, 5 bases. Looked up from germline, CDR1 is LNHNV and CDR2 is YYDKDF (reference sequence). Trimming removed 6 bases at V and 0 bases at J, with 8 bases between. The CDR3 has 13 residues. The CDR3 is CATRTGYQETQYF. Here the CDR3 DNA reads TGTGCCACCAGAACAGGCTACCAAGAGACCCAGTACTTC. Supplemented by reference TRBV15 and TRBJ2-5, the full variable domain reads DAMVIQNPRYQVTQFGKPVTLSCSQTLNHNVMYWYQQKSSQAPKLLFHYYDKDFNNEADTPDNFQSRRPNTSFCFLDIRSPGLGDTAMYLCATRTGYQETQYFGPGTRLLVL.

The chain has TRBV5-1 and TRBJ1-2; no clear D gene. CDR3 length equals 15 residues. Germline V gene sequence: CDR1 SGHRS, CDR2 YFSETQ. V lost 3 bases and J 4 bases, leaving 16 bases between the germline ends. The CDR3 sequence is CASSSALGNVYGYTF. As DNA, the CDR3 is TGCGCCAGCAGCTCTGCTCTGGGAAACGTCTATGGCTACACCTTC.

The chain employs TRBV4-2 and TRBJ2-2; 14 nucleotides align to TRBD2. In germline, CDR1 is LGHNA, CDR2 YNFKEQ. V lost 0 bases and J lost 6; bases outside the gene matches: 6. The CDR3 is 18 residues long. This CDR3 reads CASSQEGTSGSMAGELFF. The CDR3 DNA reads as TGTGCCAGCAGCCAAGAAGGGACTAGCGGGAGTATGGCCGGGGAGCTGTTTTTT.

The chain has TRBV4-3 and TRBJ2-7; 9 nucleotides agree with TRBD1. The CDR3 extends over 14 amino acids. Germline CDR1 and CDR2: LGHNA and YSLEER. J gave up 2 bases and V 4 bases, and 3 bases lay outside the gene matches. In DNA, the CDR3 is TGCGCCAGCAGCCCGGACAGGGGTGCCTACGAGCAGTACTTC. It encodes CASSPDRGAYEQYF.

The V gene is TRBV6-5, the J gene TRBJ2-7; D is possibly TRBD2 (6 bases). Trimming removed 8 bases at V and 2 bases at J, with 13 bases between. The CDR3 length is 13 residues. The germline V gene encodes CDR1 MNHEY and CDR2 SVGAGI. This chain's CDR3 is CASASGRAYEQYF. The CDR3 DNA reads TGTGCCAGCGCGTCCGGGAGAGCCTACGAGCAGTACTTC.

This clone has only a few counts. The rearrangement links TRBV5-1 to TRBJ2-2, with a tentative D call TRBD1 (6 bases). V shed 1 base and J shed 4 bases, with 14 bases lying between them. The CDR3 runs to 16 residues. Germline assignment: CDR1 SGHRS and CDR2 YFSETQ. CDR3 loop: CASSLFSSRGTGELFF. The CDR3 DNA reads as TGCGCCAGCAGCTTGTTTAGTTCCAGGGGCACCGGGGAGCTGTTTTTT.

The V call is TRBV19, the J call TRBJ2-2; 12 positions agree with TRBD2. Germline CDR1 and CDR2: LNHDA and SQIVND (reference sequence). After removal of 5 bases from V and 6 bases from J, the junction contained 4 bases not matched to a gene. The CDR3 runs 15 residues. The CDR3 region has the DNA TGTGCCAGTAGTCGGCTAGCGGGGGGGCCCGGGGAGCTGTTTTTT. Its protein product is CASSRLAGGPGELFF.

For the CDR3, the DNA is TGTGCCAGCAGCATACGACAGGGGGCCTACAATGAGCAGTTCTTC. This sequence encodes CASSIRQGAYNEQFF. V and J are TRBV9 and TRBJ2-1; TRBD1 aligns across 9 bases. Germline CDR1 and CDR2: SGDLS and YYNGEE. With 4 bases clipped from V and 2 bases from J, the junction kept 4 bases outside the gene matches. The CDR3 totals 15 residues.

The genes are TRBV24-1 and TRBJ2-1, with 15 bases aligning to TRBD2. The germline V gene has CDR1 KGHDR and CDR2 SFDVKD. Losses at the gene ends were 5 bases for V and 6 bases for J; bases not matched to a gene: 10. The CDR3 loop spans 18 amino acids. The CDR3 region is CATSVGLAGGYGVNEQFF. The CDR3 nucleotides are TGTGCCACCAGTGTTGGACTAGCGGGAGGGTACGGTGTCAATGAGCAGTTCTTC.

This chain links TRBV9 with TRBJ1-1; TRBD1 matches at 11 bases. V shed 0 bases and J 1 base; nucleotides not matched to a gene: 2. The CDR3 contains 16 residues. Germline loops: CDR1 SGDLS, CDR2 YYNGEE. The CDR3 reads CASSVGTGGRNTEAFF. The CDR3 DNA follows: TGTGCCAGCAGCGTAGGGACAGGGGGCCGGAACACTGAAGCTTTCTTT.

The V gene is TRBV2, the J gene TRBJ1-1; D is undetermined. Trimming shortened V by 2 bases and J by 6 bases, and 10 bases separated the two germline ends. The CDR3 contains 13 residues. Per the germline V gene, CDR1 is SNHLY and CDR2 is FYNNEI. This CDR3 reads CASSELTAPEAFF. In DNA form, the CDR3 reads TGTGCCAGCAGTGAACTCACAGCCCCTGAAGCTTTCTTT.

The chain is built from TRBV11-1 and TRBJ2-1, with a weak D call TRBD1 (5 bases). V shed 5 bases and J shed 5 bases, with 13 bases lying between them. Germline CDR1 reads SGHAT; CDR2 reads FQDESV (reference sequence). The CDR3 is 14 amino acids. The chain's CDR3 is CASSHTDSDNEQFF. CDR3 bases: TGTGCCAGCAGCCATACCGACAGCGACAATGAGCAGTTCTTC.

V usage is TRBV18 and J usage is TRBJ1-3; D is ambiguous. This CDR3 contains 17 residues. Germline V CDR1 and CDR2: KGHSH, LQKENI. V lost 3 bases and J 0 bases, leaving 15 bases between the germline ends. The CDR3, as DNA: TGTGCCAGCTCACCCCAAGTAGGGCCCAGCTCTGGAAACACCATATATTTT. Protein product: CASSPQVGPSSGNTIYF. The full variable domain, rest sourced from reference TRBV18 and TRBJ1-3, is NAGVMQNPRHLVRRRGQEARLRCSPMKGHSHVYWYRQLPEEGLKFMVYLQKENIIDESGMPKERFSAEFPKEGPSILRIQQVVRGDSAAYFCASSPQVGPSSGNTIYFGEGSWLTVV.

J is TRBJ1-6 and V is TRBV29-1; D is perhaps TRBD1 (5 bases). In germline, CDR1 is SQVTM, CDR2 ANQGSEA. The V gene lost 5 bases and the J gene lost 7 bases, with 12 bases spanning the gap. This CDR3 spans 13 amino acids. The CDR3 region is CSVSGTLNSPLHF. The CDR3 bases are TGCAGCGTTTCTGGGACGTTGAATTCACCCCTCCACTTT. The full variable domain, rest sourced from reference TRBV29-1 and TRBJ1-6, is SAVISQKPSRDICQRGTSLTIQCQVDSQVTMMFWYRQQPGQSLTLIATANQGSEATYESGFVIDKFPISRPNLTFSTLTVSNMSPEDSSIYLCSVSGTLNSPLHFGNGTRLTVT.

In its sample, this clone was seen a few times. The junction shows a germline mismatch at one end, possibly a read error. Other DNA sequences in this specimen translate into the identical CDR3. This sequence joins TRBV7-7 and TRBJ1-1; maybe TRBD1 (5 bases). This CDR3 has 13 amino acids. Germline V gene lookup returns CDR1 SSHAT and CDR2 FNYEAQ (reference sequence). The CDR3 here is CASSSQVNTEAFF. CDR3 DNA: TGTGCTAGCAGCTCACAGGTGAACACTGAAGCTTTCTTT. The full variable domain, completed using reference TRBV7-7 and TRBJ1-1, is GAGVSQSPRYKVTKRGQDVTLRCDPISSHATLYWYQQALGQGPEFLTYFNYEAQPDKSGLPSDRFSAERPEGSISTLTIQRTEQRDSAMYRCASSSQVNTEAFFGQGTRLTVV.

V usage is TRBV2 and J usage is TRBJ1-3; D not certain. The germline CDR1 and CDR2 sequences are SNHLY and FYNNEI. Trimming left V 4 bases short and J 0 bases short, with 7 bases between. CDR3 length: 14 amino acids. The CDR3 region is CASSGRLSGNTIYF. The CDR3 DNA is TGTGCCAGCAGTGGTCGTCTCTCTGGAAACACCATATATTTT.

The V and J genes are TRBV19 and TRBJ2-1, with 11 nucleotides matching TRBD1. The CDR3 is made up of 14 amino acids. Germline-derived CDR1 and CDR2 are LNHDA and SQIVND (reference sequence). With V trimmed by 9 bases and J by 5 bases, 6 bases remained unmatched. This CDR3 is CASWDRGYNNEQFF. Written as DNA, the CDR3 is TGTGCCAGCTGGGACAGGGGGTACAACAATGAGCAGTTCTTC.

V and J are TRBV14 and TRBJ2-3, with D possibly matching TRBD1 (5 bases). Germline V gene data show CDR1 as SGHDN and CDR2 as FVKESK. Trimming removed 0 bases at V and 2 bases at J, with 9 bases between. This CDR3 is 15 amino acids long. The CDR3 here is CASSQEDTYTDTQYF. CDR3 coding DNA: TGTGCCAGCAGCCAAGAGGACACCTACACAGATACGCAGTATTTT.

The chain couples TRBV6-5 to TRBJ2-5, with 9 bases lining up with TRBD2. The germline V gene encodes CDR1 MNHEY and CDR2 SVGAGI. This CDR3 is built from 13 residues. J was trimmed by 5 bases and V by 6 bases; bases with no gene match: 4. The CDR3 nucleotides read TGTGCCAGCAGCCGCGGGAGGGCCGAGACCCAGTACTTC. Translated, it gives CASSRGRAETQYF.

This sequence joins TRBV6-4 and TRBJ2-7, with TRBD2 matching over 12 bases. The CDR3 covers 15 residues. The germline V gene encodes CDR1 MRHNA and CDR2 SNTAGT. V lost 5 bases, J lost 3 bases, and 5 bases stayed unmatched. The CDR3 loop reads CASSFLAGGIYEQYF. DNA of the CDR3: TGTGCCAGCAGTTTCCTAGCGGGGGGGATCTACGAGCAGTACTTC.

The V and J genes are TRBV3-1 (or the pseudogene TRBV3-2) and TRBJ2-7, with 8 positions matching TRBD2. The germline V gene has CDR1 LGHDT and CDR2 YNNKEL (reference sequence). The CDR3 has 16 residues. V lost 0 bases and J lost 2; bases outside the gene matches: 6. In DNA, the CDR3 is TGTGCCAGCAGCCAAGAATTGGCGGGAGGAGCCTACGAGCAGTACTTC. This translates into CASSQELAGGAYEQYF.

The rearrangement uses TRBV10-3 and TRBJ2-1; D gene uncertain. V lost 6 bases, J lost 12 bases, and 15 bases lay in between. In germline, CDR1 is ENHRY, CDR2 SYGVKD. CDR3 length equals 12 residues. CDR3 in DNA: TGTGCCATCAGCGTAGACCCTAATCCGCAGTTCTTC. Protein: CAISVDPNPQFF.

The V gene is TRBV5-1, the J gene TRBJ2-4, with a tentative D call TRBD1 (5 bases). Germline assignment: CDR1 SGHRS and CDR2 YFSETQ. This CDR3 is 14 amino acids long. Between the trimmed V and J ends, which lost 1 base and 3 bases, there was a span of 8 bases. This CDR3 is CASSLWGDKNIQYF. The CDR3 region has the DNA TGCGCCAGCAGCTTGTGGGGCGACAAAAACATTCAGTACTTC.

V is TRBV27 and J is TRBJ2-5; D could derive from TRBD1 or TRBD2 (8 bases each). Germline CDR1 reads MNHEY; CDR2 reads SMNVEV (reference sequence). The CDR3 sequence is 20 residues long. Deletions cut 5 bases from V and 4 bases from J, with 32 bases between. The CDR3 loop is CASSKTGQGWQRERVETQYF. CDR3 nucleotide sequence: TGTGCCAGCAGTAAAACAGGACAGGGATGGCAGCGGGAGAGGGTAGAGACCCAGTACTTC.

This clone was recorded a few times. The J gene is TRBJ2-1, the V gene TRBV2; either TRBD1 or TRBD2 may supply D (5 bases each). Germline V gene data show CDR1 as SNHLY and CDR2 as FYNNEI. V dropped 4 bases and J dropped 10 bases, with 11 bases sitting between them. The CDR3 is 12 amino acids. CDR3 protein: CASSGGAVEQFF. The DNA of the CDR3 is TGTGCCAGCAGTGGAGGGGCGGTGGAGCAGTTCTTC.

The chain is built from TRBV6-2 or TRBV6-3 and TRBJ2-3; D ambiguous. Between the trimmed V and J ends, which lost 2 bases and 5 bases, there was a span of 5 bases. CDR1 is MNHEY and CDR2 is SVGEGT in the germline V gene. The CDR3 runs to 12 residues. In nucleotides, the CDR3 is TGTGCCAGCAGTTACCGTATAGATACGCAGTATTTT. It encodes CASSYRIDTQYF.

The chain has TRBV7-9 and TRBJ1-6, with unresolved D. The V and J ends lost 2 bases and 10 bases respectively, with 9 bases between them. Germline V CDR1 and CDR2: SEHNR, FQNEAQ (reference sequence). The CDR3 has 13 amino acids. CDR3 residues: CASSLNSESPLHF. The CDR3 DNA sequence: TGTGCCAGCAGCTTAAATTCGGAGTCACCCCTCCACTTT.